Given below is one T cell receptor beta chain in context. Its antigen is not yet known. No much larger clone is present one base from it, and per-base qualities are unavailable. The CDR3 has 16 amino acids, counting the end cysteine and phenylalanine. Only the CDR3 part of the read is kept: 48 bases, read in frame from the first base. CDR1 and CDR2, per the germline V gene, are MGHRA and YSYEKL. At the junction V is shortened by 0 bases and J by 10 bases, with 18 bases in between. The source of the sample is a study of blood T cells in healthy people across ages (dated by TCRdb to between 2014 and 2016). Background for the entire study: Template switching captured roughly one uniquely barcoded TCR beta cDNA molecule per two T cells in model experiments. The study measured age-related changes in TCR beta repertoire diversity using deep sequencing normalized with unique cDNA molecular identifiers. Four age groups were formed from the donors: young (average approximately 15 years), middle-aged (around 39), aged (roughly 58) and long-lived (around 82). To avoid experimental bias, donors of different ages were distributed randomly across sequencing lanes. Two additional independent replicas of 1 million unique cDNA reads from the same blood draw were analyzed for two donors (one aged 18 to 29 and one aged 80 or older).

Broad study findings and their caveats: The long-lived group showed more naive CD4+ T cells, fewer expanded clones and increased TCR diversity than the aged group, suggesting age selection. A strong correlation was found between observed TCR beta diversity and the percentage of naive T cells measured by flow cytometry. As age increased, observed TCR beta diversity per million T cells dropped in a roughly linear way, and a significant reduction was already evident by age around 41. Donor CMV infection status was unknown, potentially confounding age-related changes in expanded clonotypes. Estimates of total diversity based on one million sequenced T cells were regarded as lower bounds and as underestimates. Because profiling used bulk unsorted PBMCs, naive and antigen-experienced compartments could not be compared conclusively.

Systemically healthy Caucasian individuals from Russia, 39 in total and aged about 6 to 90 years, were included as donors. Around 10 milliliters of peripheral blood were collected from each donor into EDTA-treated Vacutainer tubes. Ficoll-Paque density-gradient centrifugation was used to isolate PBMCs, with at least 6 million obtained per sample. Total RNA was extracted from PBMCs with Trizol reagent, with at least 5.5 micrograms obtained per sample. Naive CD45RAhigh/CD27high T cell percentages were measured by flow cytometry on a PBMC aliquot from every donor. Preparation of the library involved 5' RACE. The listed sequencing device is Illumina HiSeq 2500. A second roughly 6 to 11 cycle PCR used a sample-barcoded 5' primer and a J-beta primer mix. Each TCR beta cDNA molecule received a unique molecular identifier from a template-switch 5' adaptor carrying 12 random nucleotides. Each sample yielded at least 2.5 million CDR3-containing paired-end reads. All of the RNA was converted into first-strand cDNA using the Mint cDNA synthesis kit, with a TRBC-specific oligonucleotide serving as the primer. After uracil-DNA glycosylase treatment, a first 18-cycle PCR used universal primers M1SS and BC2_uni_R on all cDNA. The published analysis was carried out like this. For normalization, 1 million high-quality reads, each with a distinct molecular identifier, were randomly selected from each sample. Reads with shared molecular identifiers were discarded instead of being binned into consensus sequences. MiTCR, set to a Q25 quality threshold and the strictest error-elimination algorithm, was used for CDR3 identification, clonotype clustering and error correction. A nonparametric unseen species model with Euler transformation was used to estimate a lower bound on total TCR beta diversity. TCRdb's own reprocessing of the public reads used fastp at Q25 and MiXCR and kept productive beta chains. Each CDR3 protein gets just one entry, which takes the most common genes and DNA from the rows behind it. The V and J calls and clone size come from TCRdb's table, not from the authors' own analysis. A total of roughly 500,000 distinct CDR3 sequences appear in this sample, 25% to 30% of them only once. Of the sample, about 18% is held by the ten largest clones.

This sequence was found in an older woman in good health. The material sequenced was blood. Recombination connected TRBV4-1 to TRBJ1-4; the D gene is not confidently resolved. The CDR3 protein is CASSQDLALAVGKLFF. The DNA sequence is given as TGCGCCAGCAGCCAAGACCTGGCCCTGGCGGTGGGAAAACTGTTTTTT.